A selection of T cell receptor beta chains follows, all from one sample in a study of T cells in Graves' hyperthyroidism and ophthalmopathy. TCRdb analysed the multiplex PCR reads with MiXCR anew, one entry per CDR3 protein. The sample holds 310,000 or so distinct CDR3 sequences, 15% to 20% seen once. Sample: blood. The receptors originated from a woman aged 55-70 years with Graves' ophthalmopathy. Each CDR3 is given with its conserved first and last residue. D genes are given only for firm matches. Some rows mark clone size as missing; the rest say once, few, many or name a class of expanded clone.

CDR3 length,V gene,D gene,J gene,clone size,CDR3 protein,CDR3 DNA
15,TRBV19,TRBD1,TRBJ1-6,.,CASSPTGAYNSPLHF,TGTGCCAGTAGTCCGACAGGGGCCTATAATTCACCCCTCCACTTT
15,TRBV7-2,TRBD2,TRBJ2-4,many,CASSLLAGGGNIQYF,TGTGCCAGCAGCTTACTAGCGGGAGGGGGAAACATTCAGTACTTC
14,TRBV11-2,.,TRBJ2-2,many,CASSLVATAGELFF,TGTGCCAGCAGCTTAGTCGCGACAGCCGGGGAGCTGTTTTTT
13,TRBV29-1,TRBD2,TRBJ2-5,many,CSVLGGSQETQYF,TGCAGCGTTCTGGGCGGGAGCCAAGAGACCCAGTACTTC
15,TRBV20-1,TRBD1,TRBJ1-1,.,CSARDLTGGYSRAFF,TGCAGTGCTAGAGATCTGACAGGGGGATATAGTAGAGCTTTCTTT
16,TRBV20-1,TRBD2,TRBJ2-3,many,CSANGLAGAVTDTQYF,TGCAGTGCAAACGGACTAGCGGGAGCTGTCACAGATACGCAGTATTTT
14,TRBV2,.,TRBJ2-5,many,CASIKVDPQETQYF,TGTGCCAGCATCAAGGTAGACCCTCAAGAGACCCAGTACTTC
15,TRBV9,.,TRBJ1-3,few,CASSARQQVGNTIYF,TGTGCCAGCAGCGCCAGACAGCAGGTTGGAAACACCATATATTTT
14,TRBV10-3,.,TRBJ2-5,many,CAISVGGDQETQYF,TGTGCCATCAGTGTTGGGGGAGACCAAGAGACCCAGTACTTC
16,TRBV27,.,TRBJ1-2,.,CASSSSRGHPNYGYTF,TGTGCCAGCAGTTCCTCCAGGGGACACCCTAACTATGGCTACACCTTC
12,TRBV2,.,TRBJ2-7,.,CANSGDRYEQYF,TGTGCCAACTCAGGGGACCGATACGAGCAGTACTTC
16,TRBV18,.,TRBJ1-6,.,CASSPAGSSYNSPLHF,TGTGCCAGCTCACCCGCTGGGAGCTCCTATAATTCACCCCTCCACTTT
13,TRBV20-1,.,TRBJ2-7,few,CSAPDTKYYEQYF,TGCAGTGCTCCCGATACTAAATACTACGAGCAGTACTTC
14,TRBV5-1,.,TRBJ1-4,.,CASSPREGGWKLFF,TGCGCCAGCAGCCCCCGAGAAGGGGGGTGGAAACTGTTTTTT
16,TRBV3-1,TRBD1,TRBJ1-2,.,CASSPPPGQNNYGYTF,TGTGCCAGCAGTCCACCGCCGGGACAGAATAACTATGGCTACACCTTC
15,TRBV2,.,TRBJ2-3,many,CASSLGGGRSDTQYF,TGTGCCAGCAGTCTTGGGGGGGGGCGTTCAGATACGCAGTATTTT
15,TRBV28,.,TRBJ1-4,many,CASTRQVTTNEKLFF,TGTGCCAGCACTAGACAGGTTACAACTAATGAAAAACTGTTTTTT
13,TRBV2,.,TRBJ2-3,many,CASRTRVGDTQYF,TGTGCCAGCAGGACTAGGGTAGGAGATACGCAGTATTTT
18,TRBV7-2,.,TRBJ2-3,.,CASSLYWEGRPSTDTQYF,TGTGCCAGCAGCTTATACTGGGAAGGAAGACCTAGCACAGATACGCAGTATTTT
15,TRBV5-5,TRBD1,TRBJ1-2,many,CASSLGTRDRDGYTF,TGTGCCAGCAGCTTGGGGACTCGGGACAGGGATGGCTACACCTTC